A selection of T cell receptor beta chains follows, all from one sample in a study of vaccination and CD4 T cells after COVID-19. The antigens these receptors bind are not known. TCRdb re-analysed the PCR reads in MiXCR, keeping a single row per CDR3 protein. This sample has about 15,000 distinct CDR3 sequences, with 53% found just once. The sequenced sample consisted of CD4+ T cells from blood, cultured in vitro. These receptors originate from a human donor who had recovered from COVID-19. Each CDR3 is given with its conserved first and last residue. Each record gives: V gene, J gene, clone size, D gene, CDR3 DNA, CDR3 protein. A D gene is named only where the DNA matches it firmly. The size entry is marked missing in some rows and otherwise reads once, few, many or a size class.

TRBV25-1	TRBJ1-2	medium-sized	NA	TGTGCCAGCAGTCCGGCAGGGGACTATGGCTACACCTTC	CASSPAGDYGYTF
TRBV19	TRBJ1-2	few	NA	TGTGCCAGTAGTAGGGGGCGTGAGGGAAACTATGGCTACACCTTC	CASSRGREGNYGYTF
TRBV6-1	TRBJ2-5	once	NA	TGTGCCAGCAGCAGGACGCTACAAGAGACCCAGTACTTC	CASSRTLQETQYF
TRBV20-1	TRBJ1-5	few	NA	TGCAGTGCTAGAGTAGGGCCCCTGGGCAATCAGCCCCAGCATTTT	CSARVGPLGNQPQHF
TRBV5-4	TRBJ1-4	NA	NA	TGTGCCAGCAGCCGTGGGGCCCAAGGTGAAAAACTGTTTTTT	CASSRGAQGEKLFF
TRBV24-1	TRBJ2-7	NA	NA	TGTGCCACCAGTTCGTCTGCGTCCTACGAGCAGTACTTC	CATSSSASYEQYF
TRBV4-3	TRBJ2-2	NA	NA	TGCGCCAGCAGCCAAGCCCCCTCCTCCGGGGAGCTGTTTTTT	CASSQAPSSGELFF
TRBV27	TRBJ2-1	few	TRBD2	TGTGCCAGCAGTTTATGGGCTAGCGGGGGGGTCTACAATGAGCAGTTCTTC	CASSLWASGGVYNEQFF
TRBV6-1	TRBJ1-2	few	TRBD1	TGTGCCAGCAGTGCCAGGACAGGGGCGATCGATGGCTACACCTTC	CASSARTGAIDGYTF
TRBV7-9	TRBJ1-2	NA	TRBD1	TGTGCCAGCAGCTTCCCTAGCGATTTTTTTGGGACAGGTGGCTATGGCTACACCTTC	CASSFPSDFFGTGGYGYTF
TRBV2	TRBJ2-7	NA	TRBD1	TGTGCCAGCCTCTCTGCAGGGGGCGCCAAGGGTTCCTACGAGCAGTACTTC	CASLSAGGAKGSYEQYF
TRBV27	TRBJ2-7	few	TRBD1	TGTGCCAGCAGTTCACAGGGGGCGGCTTACGAGCAGTACTTC	CASSSQGAAYEQYF
TRBV30	TRBJ1-1	once	NA	TGTGCCTGGAGTTGGCGTCCCCCCGGGACAGCTTTCTTT	CAWSWRPPGTAFF
TRBV27	TRBJ1-4	NA	NA	TGTGCCAGCAGTTTAGGGCCGCGAGGTGAAAAACTGTTTTTT	CASSLGPRGEKLFF
TRBV15	TRBJ2-1	NA	NA	TGTGCCACCAGCAGGGACAGAAATGAGCAGTTCTTC	CATSRDRNEQFF
TRBV6-1	TRBJ2-2	few	NA	TGTGCCAGCAGTGAAGTCCTCGGGTACGCCGGGGAGCTGTTTTTT	CASSEVLGYAGELFF
TRBV19	TRBJ1-2	NA	NA	TGTGCCAGTACCACTTCATGGGGGCAGGGGTCGACTACGAGGGGCTACACCTTC	CASTTSWGQGSTTRGYTF
TRBV5-5	TRBJ1-1	once	TRBD1	TGTGCCAGCAGCTTTCCAGGACAGGGGGAGAACATGAACACTGAAGCTTTCTTT	CASSFPGQGENMNTEAFF
TRBV24-1	TRBJ2-1	NA	TRBD2	TGTGCCACCAGTGTAAGTTGGCTAGCGGGAGTATACAATGAGCAGTTCTTC	CATSVSWLAGVYNEQFF
TRBV20-1	TRBJ1-6	few	TRBD1	TGCAGTGCTAGAGCCCGCGGACAGGGTAATTCACCCCTCCACTTT	CSARARGQGNSPLHF
TRBV7-9	TRBJ2-7	few	NA	TGTGCCAGCAGCTTAGAGGGTGGGAGGACATCCGAGCAGTACTTC	CASSLEGGRTSEQYF
TRBV6-1	TRBJ1-2	large	NA	TGTGCCAGCAGTGTTGGAGCGGGAGCCCTTTTCGGCTACACCTTC	CASSVGAGALFGYTF
TRBV12-3/TRBV12-4	TRBJ2-7	few	NA	TGTGCCAGCAGTTTAGACGGATTGGGGGAGCAGTACTTC	CASSLDGLGEQYF
TRBV24-1	TRBJ1-5	few	NA	TGTGCCACCAGTGATGGCTTCGGCCAGCCCCAGCATTTT	CATSDGFGQPQHF
TRBV15	TRBJ1-1	NA	NA	TGTGCCACCAGCAGAGATCTTCAGGGAACTGAAGCTTTCTTT	CATSRDLQGTEAFF
TRBV4-1	TRBJ1-5	NA	NA	TGCGCCAGCAGCCAAGGTGGCCAGGGGTCGATTCAGCCCCAGCATTTT	CASSQGGQGSIQPQHF
TRBV24-1	TRBJ2-5	NA	TRBD2	TGTGCCACCAGTGATCCCCGGCCAGCGGGATTGGAGACCCAGTACTTC	CATSDPRPAGLETQYF
TRBV10-3	TRBJ2-2	few	NA	TGTGCCATCAGTGGACGGGACTTCCTAGGGCCCCCGAACACCGGGGAGCTGTTTTTT	CAISGRDFLGPPNTGELFF
TRBV2	TRBJ2-7	NA	NA	TGTGCCAGCAGTGATCAGGGTTCGGGCTACGAGCAGTACTTC	CASSDQGSGYEQYF
TRBV19	TRBJ1-5	NA	NA	TGTGCCAGTAGTATAGTTCCCGGGACCGTTCCTCAGCCCCAGCATTTT	CASSIVPGTVPQPQHF
TRBV24-1	TRBJ2-5	NA	NA	TGTGCCACCAGTGACCGGCAGGGGTCGATGGAGACCCAGTACTTC	CATSDRQGSMETQYF
TRBV7-9	TRBJ1-3	NA	NA	TGTGCCAGCGTGCCGGGGGCTGGAAACACCATATATTTT	CASVPGAGNTIYF
TRBV7-9	TRBJ2-5	NA	NA	TGTGCCAGCAGAGTGGACAGTGAGCCCCAGTACTTC	CASRVDSEPQYF
TRBV7-2	TRBJ1-1	NA	TRBD1	TGTGCCAGCAGCCCGGACAGGGCCATCGTTGAAGCTTTCTTT	CASSPDRAIVEAFF
TRBV20-1	TRBJ1-2	NA	NA	TGCAGTGCTAGATGGACAGCCAACTATGGCTACACCTTC	CSARWTANYGYTF
TRBV5-1	TRBJ1-2	few	TRBD1	TGCGCCAGCAGCTTGCAGGGACAGACCGGCTACACCTTC	CASSLQGQTGYTF
TRBV27	TRBJ1-6	NA	NA	TGTGCCAGCAGTAGGAGAAATTCACCCCTCCACTTT	CASSRRNSPLHF